This TCR beta chain was found in a study of T-cell reconstitution after alpha-beta-depleted transplantation in children. The CDR3 spans 13 residues. Trimming removed 3 bases at V and 5 bases at J, with 10 bases between. Germline V gene data show CDR1 as MDHEN and CDR2 as SYDVKM. This clonotype was recorded many times. This sample's TCRbeta library carried unique molecular identifier barcodes. TCRdb re-called the PCR reads through MiXCR, storing one row per CDR3 protein. The sample has approximately 100,000 distinct CDR3 sequences, approximately 12% seen once; the top ten hold 11% to 15%. Here the sequenced sample was PBMCs from the stem cell graft donor, taken from the stem cell graft. The chain carries TRBV28 and TRBJ1-1; no definite D call. The clonotype was recovered from a human donor who donated a stem cell graft to a child with inherited bone marrow failure. Here the CDR3 DNA reads TGTGCCAGCAGTTTGGATGCGGGGACTGAAGCTTTCTTT. Translation gives CASSLDAGTEAFF. Complete variable domain (other parts from reference TRBV28 and TRBJ1-1): DVKVTQSSRYLVKRTGEKVFLECVQDMDHENMFWYRQDPGLGLRLIYFSYDVKMKEKGDIPEGYSVSREKKERFSLILESASTNQTSMYLCASSLDAGTEAFFGQGTRLTVV.